This T cell receptor beta chain stems from a study of radiation and T cells in renal cell carcinoma. On this clone: The antigen remains unidentified.

The CDR3 is made up of 13 amino acids. CDR1 is SGHKS, CDR2 YYEKEE, per germline (reference sequence). Unmatched junction bases numbered 5, after V lost 5 bases and J lost 6 bases. Assay used: immunoSEQ multiplex PCR; TCRdb lists only in-frame clones, some missing. Here the sample spans about 86,000 clones, over 80% being singletons. Findings of the study overall: In blood, top tumor clones expanded by 2 weeks, shrinking by 4. Baseline intratumoral clonotype presence is unknown without pretreatment biopsies.

Time point denoted: blood 4 weeks post-SBRT, at nephrectomy. Treatment specified: 15 Gy SBRT to primary tumor, nephrectomy 4 weeks later. The sample here was blood, taken from a patient whose treatment included radiotherapy and nephrectomy. The source is a man over 45 with renal cell carcinoma. The J gene is TRBJ2-3, the V gene TRBV5-5; TRBD1 matches 8 bases. CDR3 in amino acids: CASRRQGWDTQYF. Written as DNA, the CDR3 is TGTGCCAGCAGAAGACAGGGGTGGGATACGCAGTATTTT.